This T cell receptor beta chain was recovered during a study of response to subunit inactivated influenza vaccine. Study-wide results and caveats: It was suggested by the authors that few new T cells are recruited by each seasonal influenza vaccination.

On this clonotype: Its antigen is undetermined.

Trimming removed 3 bases from V and 6 bases from J; junction bases left unmatched: 3. In germline, CDR1 is DFQATT, CDR2 SNEGSKA (reference sequence). This CDR3 is 13 amino acids long. TCRdb reanalysed the RT-PCR reads using MiXCR and keeps one entry per CDR3 protein. The sample consists of more than 400,000 distinct CDR3 sequences, approximately 9.9% of them appearing once. Source: PBMCs from blood, taken about 40 days after vaccination. The chain is built from TRBV20-1 and TRBJ2-3; 10 bases agree with TRBD2. This receptor was identified in a man aged 50-60 years who received an inactivated influenza vaccine. The CDR3 region is CSARRTSGDTQYF. The CDR3 coding sequence is TGCAGTGCTAGGCGGACTAGCGGTGATACGCAGTATTTT.